Each of the 13 T cell receptor beta chains below was sequenced from the same sample in a study of TIL therapy for anti-PD-1-resistant metastatic lung cancer. The immunoSEQ assay was v3. Generated by immunoSEQ multiplex PCR, the TCRdb table keeps only in-frame clones and is missing some. The sample lists about 26,000 clones; approximately 57% were seen once. As to time point: pre-treatment sample, taken before nivolumab and TIL therapy. Tumor tissue came from excised metastases, mostly pleural nodules or supraclavicular lymph nodes. This specimen consisted of tumor tissue, obtained at baseline. Every receptor here comes from a woman aged 25-85 years with non-small cell lung cancer.

The chain joins TRBV9 to TRBJ2-5; D gene uncertain. V lost 2 bases, J lost 5 bases, and 10 bases lay in between. This CDR3 comprises 13 residues. Germline CDR1 is SGDLS and CDR2 is YYNGEE. CDR3 amino acids: CASSVDLDETQYF. The CDR3 DNA sequence: TGTGCCAGCAGCGTGGACCTAGATGAGACCCAGTACTTC.

This clone was counted only a few times. This chain connects TRBV6-5 to TRBJ1-2; the D gene is possibly TRBD1 (5 bases). Trimming stripped 4 bases from V and 2 bases from J, with 11 bases between. Germline V gene sequence: CDR1 MNHEY, CDR2 SVGAGI. The CDR3 extends over 14 amino acids. CDR3 sequence (DNA): TGTGCCAGCAGTTCTCCCAGGGAAAACTATGGCTACACCTTC. It encodes CASSSPRENYGYTF.

The chain links TRBV18 to TRBJ2-5; D ambiguous. CDR1 KGHSH and CDR2 LQKENI come from the germline V gene. With 6 bases removed from V and 2 bases from J, the gap between germline ends came to 10 bases. This CDR3 contains 13 residues. The CDR3 loop is CASSPSIQETQYF. CDR3 DNA: TGTGCCAGCTCGCCCTCCATACAAGAGACCCAGTACTTC. The whole variable domain, remainder taken from reference TRBV18 and TRBJ2-5, is NAGVMQNPRHLVRRRGQEARLRCSPMKGHSHVYWYRQLPEEGLKFMVYLQKENIIDESGMPKERFSAEFPKEGPSILRIQQVVRGDSAAYFCASSPSIQETQYFGPGTRLLVL.

V gene TRBV7-9 combines with J gene TRBJ1-1, with 7 bases lining up with TRBD1. V dropped 4 bases and J dropped 1; count of bases not matched to a gene: 6. The V gene's germline CDR1 is SEHNR and CDR2 FQNEAQ (reference sequence). The CDR3 extends over 15 amino acids. The CDR3 loop is CASSSPDRSNTEAFF. CDR3 DNA: TGTGCCAGCAGCTCACCGGACAGGTCGAACACTGAAGCTTTCTTT. The whole variable domain, remainder taken from reference TRBV7-9 and TRBJ1-1, is DTGVSQNPRHKITKRGQNVTFRCDPISEHNRLYWYRQTLGQGPEFLTYFQNEAQLEKSRLLSDRFSAERPKGSFSTLEIQRTEQGDSAMYLCASSSPDRSNTEAFFGQGTRLTVV.

This clone was counted a few times. V usage is TRBV7-9 and J usage is TRBJ2-1; D is ambiguous. Germline-derived CDR1 and CDR2 are SEHNR and FQNEAQ (reference sequence). The CDR3 loop spans 12 amino acids. V lost 0 bases, J lost 6 bases, and 3 bases lay in between. The CDR3 region is CASSLAANEQFF. CDR3 bases: TGTGCCAGCAGCTTAGCGGCCAATGAGCAGTTCTTC.

The V gene is TRBV7-2, the J gene TRBJ1-1, with 8 bases lining up with TRBD1. With V trimmed by 5 bases and J by 6 bases, 8 bases remained unmatched. The CDR3 runs 14 residues. Germline V gene data show CDR1 as SGHTA and CDR2 as FQGNSA. CDR3 in DNA: TGTGCCAGCAGCATTTCGGGACAGGCCCCTGAAGCTTTCTTT. Translating gives CASSISGQAPEAFF.

This sequence joins TRBV15 and TRBJ2-5, with D possibly TRBD2 on 5 matching bases. Germline V gives CDR1 LNHNV, CDR2 YYDKDF (reference sequence). The CDR3 extends over 13 amino acids. V lost 8 bases, J lost 0 bases, and 10 bases lay in between. CDR3 loop: CATGSGYQETQYF. CDR3 bases: TGTGCCACCGGATCGGGGTACCAAGAGACCCAGTACTTC.

The genes are TRBV6-6 and TRBJ1-4; TRBD1 might be the D (5 bases). CDR3 length: 13 amino acids. V shed 6 bases and J shed 8 bases, with 13 bases lying between them. Per the germline V gene, CDR1 is MNHNY and CDR2 is SVGAGI (reference sequence). CDR3 coding DNA: TGTGCCAGCAGATCGGGGGGGTGGGAAAAACTGTTTTTT. Its protein is CASRSGGWEKLFF.

The chain has TRBV27 and TRBJ2-3, with 7 bases fitting TRBD2. V gave up 6 bases and J gave up 0 bases; unmatched junction bases: 9. CDR1 is MNHEY and CDR2 is SMNVEV in the germline V gene (reference sequence). This CDR3 spans 16 amino acids. CDR3 in amino acids: CASRERDQFSTDTQYF. The CDR3 DNA follows: TGTGCCAGCAGGGAGCGGGACCAGTTTAGCACAGATACGCAGTATTTT.

The rearrangement uses TRBV6-1 and TRBJ1-1; the D is unclear. Germline CDR1 reads MNHNS; CDR2 reads SASEGT. The CDR3 consists of 14 residues. V lost 9 bases, J lost 3 bases, and 17 bases lay in between. As DNA, the CDR3 is TGTGCCAGTTCCCGAGGGTTAGCGGACACTGAAGCTTTCTTT. It is translated as CASSRGLADTEAFF.

This clone showed up just a few times. V gene TRBV30 combines with J gene TRBJ2-5; D may be TRBD1 (5 bases). CDR1 and CDR2 (germline): GTSNPN, SVGIG (reference sequence). The CDR3 is 11 amino acids. Deletions cut 4 bases from V and 3 bases from J, with 6 bases between. The CDR3 sequence: CAWKTEETQYF. CDR3 nucleotide sequence: TGTGCCTGGAAGACAGAAGAGACCCAGTACTTC.

The chain has TRBV7-9 and TRBJ1-3, with 7 positions matching TRBD1. The V gene end was trimmed by 1 base and the J gene end by 0 bases; junction bases not matched to a gene: 3. This CDR3 is 16 amino acids long. Germline V CDR1 and CDR2: SEHNR, FQNEAQ (reference sequence). The CDR3 nucleotides read TGTGCCAGCAGCTTAGGAGCAGGGGGCTCTGGAAACACCATATATTTT. It yields the protein CASSLGAGGSGNTIYF.

This clone appeared a few times. The J gene is TRBJ1-2, the V gene TRBV4-1; TRBD1 matches at 9 bases. V shed 2 bases, J shed 4 bases, and the junction held 11 bases outside the gene matches. Germline-derived CDR1 and CDR2 are MGHRA and YSYEKL. The CDR3 spans 17 residues. The CDR3 sequence: CASSQRDRAFRVYGYTF. CDR3 DNA: TGCGCCAGCAGCCAAAGGGACAGGGCTTTTCGGGTCTATGGCTACACCTTC.